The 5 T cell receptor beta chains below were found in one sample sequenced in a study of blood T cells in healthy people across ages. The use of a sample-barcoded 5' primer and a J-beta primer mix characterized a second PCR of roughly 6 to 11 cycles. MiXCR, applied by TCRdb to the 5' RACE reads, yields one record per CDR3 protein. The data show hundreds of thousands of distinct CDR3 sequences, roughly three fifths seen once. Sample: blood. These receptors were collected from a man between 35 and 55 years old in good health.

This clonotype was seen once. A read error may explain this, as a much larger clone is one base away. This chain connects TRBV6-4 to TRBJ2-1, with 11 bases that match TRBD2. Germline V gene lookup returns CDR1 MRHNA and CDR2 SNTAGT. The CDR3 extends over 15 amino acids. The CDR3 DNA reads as TGTGCCACCAGTGAGGTAGCGGGGGGGGAAGATGAGCAGTTCTTC. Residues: CATSEVAGGEDEQFF.

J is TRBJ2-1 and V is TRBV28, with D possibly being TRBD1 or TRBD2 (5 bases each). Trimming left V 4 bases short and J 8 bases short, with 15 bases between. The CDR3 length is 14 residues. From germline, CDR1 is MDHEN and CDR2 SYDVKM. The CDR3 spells CASSSISRDDEQFF. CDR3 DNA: TGTGCCAGCAGTTCTATTTCCCGGGACGATGAGCAGTTCTTC.

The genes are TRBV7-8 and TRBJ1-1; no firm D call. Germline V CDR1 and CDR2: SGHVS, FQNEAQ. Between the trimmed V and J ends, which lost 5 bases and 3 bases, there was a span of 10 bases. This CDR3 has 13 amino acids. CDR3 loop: CASSILGYTEAFF. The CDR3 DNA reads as TGTGCCAGCAGCATCTTGGGTTACACTGAAGCTTTCTTT.

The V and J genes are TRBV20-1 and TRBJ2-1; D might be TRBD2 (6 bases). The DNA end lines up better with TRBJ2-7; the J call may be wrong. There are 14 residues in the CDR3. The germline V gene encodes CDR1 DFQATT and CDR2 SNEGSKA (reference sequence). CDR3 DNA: TGCAGTGCTGAGGGTCGGGGGACCTACAATGAGCAGTACTTC. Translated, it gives CSAEGRGTYNEQYF.

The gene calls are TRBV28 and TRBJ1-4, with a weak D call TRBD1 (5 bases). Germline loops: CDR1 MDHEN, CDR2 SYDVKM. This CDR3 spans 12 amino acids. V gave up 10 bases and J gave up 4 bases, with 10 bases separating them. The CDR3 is CATGWDNEKLFF. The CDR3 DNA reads TGTGCCACAGGGTGGGATAATGAAAAACTGTTTTTT.